Reported below is one T cell receptor beta chain. The antigen it binds to is not known. No much larger clonotype is one base removed from it; base qualities were not supplied. CDR3 length: 15 amino acids, cysteine to phenylalanine. The sequence is cut down to CDR3 DNA, 45 bases in frame from base 1. The CDR1 and CDR2 encoded by the germline V gene are KGHSH and LQKENI. Cut back by 5 bases and 2 bases, the V and J ends lie 16 bases apart. This sample is part of a study of molecular identifiers for immune sequencing clone quantification (dated by TCRdb to 2016 to 2019). The study in broad terms: For a replicate experiment, RNA from around 20,000 or 99,000 naive CD8 T cells was divided into five aliquots, of which four were sequenced. This methods study used CD8 T cells to benchmark TCR RNA copy counting and molecular-identifier clustering-based TCR repertoire sequencing (MIDCIRS).

The research as a whole found: About three recovered TCR RNA copies per cell were obtained by modeling, versus about ten by digital PCR, implying a capture efficiency of 25% to 35%. Even against a background of 750,000 to 1,000,000 naive CD8 T cells, spiked-in Jurkat TCR RNA amounting to a single cell's worth was reported to be detectable. The sizes of highly expanded clones could end up underestimated when identical TCR molecules share a barcode. In CMV-specific effector cells, clones with more than 20 RNA copies contained over 99% of molecules, whereas in naive cells such clones contained under 1% of molecules. The naive libraries included spiked-in Jurkat TCR RNA (roughly nine copies' worth), and this RNA is not part of the donor repertoire. When barcode sub-clustering was left out, chimeric consensus sequences inflated TCR diversity, with chimeras reaching as high as 47%.

Library generation was performed with PCR. The instrument given in TCRdb is Illumina HiSeq 4000. Preparation of bulk TCR libraries followed a previously described approach, with the TCR primers listed in Table S5. Purification of total RNA was performed with the Qiagen AllPrep DNA/RNA kit. Reads from multiple sequencing runs of the same library were pooled before analysis. The published analysis was carried out like this. Only reads with exact TCR constant sequence were kept, trimmed to 150 nt, and grouped by their 12-nt molecular barcodes. Reads within each barcode group were sub-clustered using a 15% Levenshtein threshold, and quality-weighted consensus sequences were constructed for each RNA molecule. Non-functional sequences were discarded, and so were lower-count sequences lying one edit away from another sequence. On the basis of fitting two negative binomial distributions, barcode sub-clusters with fewer than 20% of the maximum read count were discarded. TCRdb itself trimmed the public reads at Q25 with fastp, ran MiXCR and retained productive beta chains. Each entry merges the rows of one CDR3 protein and shows their most common DNA and genes. The V and J calls and clone size are TCRdb's, not the authors'. Across this sample there are about 640,000 distinct CDR3 sequences, with around 20% seen only once. The ten largest clones add up to 0.85% of the sample.

Naive CD8 T cell libraries were made from 20,000 to 1,000,000 sorted cells using 10%, 30% or 50% of purified RNA. On a BD FACSAria II, naive CD8 T cells were FACS-sorted as CD8+CD4-CCR7+CD45RA+ and collected into RLT Plus buffer. Ten to eleven TCR copies' worth of Jurkat RNA were spiked into roughly 19,000-1,000,000 naive CD8 T cell samples to test detection sensitivity. Enrichment of CD8 T cells was performed with RosetteSep CD8+ T Cell Enrichment Cocktail and Ficoll-Paque, after which ACK red cell lysis was carried out. The sample taken for sequencing was naive CD8+ T cells from blood, with Jurkat cell RNA spiked in. Interpreted using the paper, the cell subset or site label stands for: FACS-sorted CD8+CD4-CCR7+CD45RA+ naive T cells. The chain joins TRBV18 to TRBJ2-7; the D assignment is uncertain and may be TRBD1 or TRBD2, with 5 bases supporting each. The receptor comes from a human donor in good health. Some libraries in this study had Jurkat cell RNA spiked in. The nucleotide sequence is TGTGCCAGCTCAGGGGACCTCGAGAGAACCTACGAGCAGTACTTC. It translates to CASSGDLERTYEQYF.